This note documents a single T cell receptor beta chain sequence. Its target is unknown. Mismatch with germline at one junction end may stem from a read error. This CDR3 has 12 residues. The germline gives CDR1 ENHRY, CDR2 SYGVKD. The record originates from a study of blood T cells in healthy people across ages. Alongside a J-beta primer mix, a sample-barcoded 5' primer served in a second PCR lasting about 6 to 12 cycles. TCRdb called the 5' RACE reads again in MiXCR, with one record for every CDR3 protein. The sample holds approximately 790,000 distinct CDR3 sequences, around two thirds seen once. Notes on the study in general: Long-lived donors had more naive CD4+ cells and higher diversity than aged donors.

In each sample, at least 6.5 million PBMCs were isolated. Sequenced: blood. This TCR came from a man younger than 40 in good health. The rearrangement joins TRBV10-3 to TRBJ1-2; no definite D call. The CDR3 loop is CAISDGNYGHTF. CDR3 in DNA: TGTGCCATCAGTGACGGCAACTATGGCCACACCTTC.